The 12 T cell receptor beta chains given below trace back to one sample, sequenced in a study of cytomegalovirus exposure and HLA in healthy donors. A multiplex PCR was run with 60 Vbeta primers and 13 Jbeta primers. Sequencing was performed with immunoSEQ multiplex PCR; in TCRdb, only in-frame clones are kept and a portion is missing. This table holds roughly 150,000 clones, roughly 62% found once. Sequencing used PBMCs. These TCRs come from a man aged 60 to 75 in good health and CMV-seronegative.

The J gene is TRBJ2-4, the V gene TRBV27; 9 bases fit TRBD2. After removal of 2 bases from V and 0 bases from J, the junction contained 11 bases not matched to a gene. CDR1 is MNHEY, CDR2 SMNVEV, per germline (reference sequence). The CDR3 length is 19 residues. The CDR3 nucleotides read TGTGCCAGCAGTTTAGGACGGGCTAGCGGGATGTCAGCCAAAAACATTCAGTACTTC. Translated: CASSLGRASGMSAKNIQYF.

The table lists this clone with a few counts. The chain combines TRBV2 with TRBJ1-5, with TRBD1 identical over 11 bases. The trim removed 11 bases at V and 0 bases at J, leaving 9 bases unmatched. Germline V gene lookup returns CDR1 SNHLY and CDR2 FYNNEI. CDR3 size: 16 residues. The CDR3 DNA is TGTGCCGTAGGGACAGGGGGAGTAAATAGCAATCAGCCCCAGCATTTT. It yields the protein CAVGTGGVNSNQPQHF.

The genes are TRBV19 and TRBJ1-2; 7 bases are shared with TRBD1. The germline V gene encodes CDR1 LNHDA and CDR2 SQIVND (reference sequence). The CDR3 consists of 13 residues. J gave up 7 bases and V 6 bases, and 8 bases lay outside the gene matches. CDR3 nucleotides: TGTGCCAGTAGCGATGACAGGGATCGTGGCTACACCTTC. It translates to CASSDDRDRGYTF. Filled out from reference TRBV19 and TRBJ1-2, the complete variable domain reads DGGITQSPKYLFRKEGQNVTLSCEQNLNHDAMYWYRQDPGQGLRLIYYSQIVNDFQKGDIAEGYSVSREKKESFPLTVTSAQKNPTAFYLCASSDDRDRGYTFGSGTRLTVV.

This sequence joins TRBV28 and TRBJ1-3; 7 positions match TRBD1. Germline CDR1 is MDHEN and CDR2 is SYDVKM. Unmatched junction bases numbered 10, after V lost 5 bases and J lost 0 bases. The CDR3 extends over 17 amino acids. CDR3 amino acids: CASSGRDRVYSGNTIYF. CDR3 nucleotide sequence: TGTGCCAGCAGTGGCCGGGACAGAGTTTACTCTGGAAACACCATATATTTT. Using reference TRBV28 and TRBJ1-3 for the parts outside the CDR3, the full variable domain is DVKVTQSSRYLVKRTGEKVFLECVQDMDHENMFWYRQDPGLGLRLIYFSYDVKMKEKGDIPEGYSVSREKKERFSLILESASTNQTSMYLCASSGRDRVYSGNTIYFGEGSWLTVV.

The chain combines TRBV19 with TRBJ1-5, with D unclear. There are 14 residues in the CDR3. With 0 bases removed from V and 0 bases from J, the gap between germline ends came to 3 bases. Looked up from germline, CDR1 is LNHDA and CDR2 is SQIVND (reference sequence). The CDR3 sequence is CASSIDHSNQPQHF. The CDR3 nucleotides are TGTGCCAGTAGTATAGATCATAGCAATCAGCCCCAGCATTTT.

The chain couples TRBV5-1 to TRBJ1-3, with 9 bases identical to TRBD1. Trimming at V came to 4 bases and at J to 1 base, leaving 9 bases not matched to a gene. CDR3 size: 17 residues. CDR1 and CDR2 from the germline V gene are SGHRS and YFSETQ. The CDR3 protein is CASSADSDRGSGNTIYF. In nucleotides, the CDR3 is TGCGCCAGCAGCGCCGACTCGGACAGGGGTTCTGGAAACACCATATATTTT.

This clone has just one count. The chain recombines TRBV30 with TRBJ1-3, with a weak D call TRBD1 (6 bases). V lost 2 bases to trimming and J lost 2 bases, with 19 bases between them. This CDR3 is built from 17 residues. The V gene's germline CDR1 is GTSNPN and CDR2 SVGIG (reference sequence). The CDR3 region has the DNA TGTGCCTGGAGTCCTCCGACAGGAGTGGTGACTGGAAACACCATATATTTT. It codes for CAWSPPTGVVTGNTIYF. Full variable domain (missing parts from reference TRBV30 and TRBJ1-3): SQTIHQWPATLVQPVGSPLSLECTVEGTSNPNLYWYRQAAGRGLQLLFYSVGIGQISSEVPQNLSASRPQDRQFILSSKKLLLSDSGFYLCAWSPPTGVVTGNTIYFGEGSWLTVV.

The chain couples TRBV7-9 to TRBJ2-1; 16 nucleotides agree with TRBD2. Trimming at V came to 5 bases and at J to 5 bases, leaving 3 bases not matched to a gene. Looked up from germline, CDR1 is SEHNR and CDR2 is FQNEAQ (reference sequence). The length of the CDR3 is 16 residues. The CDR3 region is CASSRGTSGGDNEQFF. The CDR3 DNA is TGTGCCAGCAGCCGTGGGACTAGCGGGGGGGACAATGAGCAGTTCTTC.

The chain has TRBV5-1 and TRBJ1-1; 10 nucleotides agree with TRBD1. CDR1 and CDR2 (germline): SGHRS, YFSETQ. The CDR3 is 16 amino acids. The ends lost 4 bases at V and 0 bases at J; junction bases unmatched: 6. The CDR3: CASSLLTGGVNTEAFF. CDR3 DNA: TGCGCCAGCAGCCTCTTGACAGGGGGCGTGAACACTGAAGCTTTCTTT.

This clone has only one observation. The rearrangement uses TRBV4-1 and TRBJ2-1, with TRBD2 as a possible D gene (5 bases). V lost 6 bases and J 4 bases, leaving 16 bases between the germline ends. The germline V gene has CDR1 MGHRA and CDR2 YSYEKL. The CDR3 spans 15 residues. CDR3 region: CASRLGLSAYNEQFF. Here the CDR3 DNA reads TGCGCCAGCAGACTCGGACTTTCCGCTTACAATGAGCAGTTCTTC.

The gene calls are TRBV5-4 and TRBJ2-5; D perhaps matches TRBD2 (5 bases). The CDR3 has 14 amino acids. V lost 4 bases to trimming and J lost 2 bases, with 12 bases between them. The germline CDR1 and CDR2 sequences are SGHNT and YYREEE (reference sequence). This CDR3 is CASSKDWQQETQYF. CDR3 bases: TGTGCCAGCAGCAAGGACTGGCAACAAGAGACCCAGTACTTC.

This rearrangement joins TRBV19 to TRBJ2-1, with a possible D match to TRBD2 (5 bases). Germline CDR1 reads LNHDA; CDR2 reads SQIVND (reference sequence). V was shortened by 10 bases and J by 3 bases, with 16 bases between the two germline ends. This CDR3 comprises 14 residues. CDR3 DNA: TGTGCCACTCCGGGCCCCGGGGACTACAATGAGCAGTTCTTC. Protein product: CATPGPGDYNEQFF.